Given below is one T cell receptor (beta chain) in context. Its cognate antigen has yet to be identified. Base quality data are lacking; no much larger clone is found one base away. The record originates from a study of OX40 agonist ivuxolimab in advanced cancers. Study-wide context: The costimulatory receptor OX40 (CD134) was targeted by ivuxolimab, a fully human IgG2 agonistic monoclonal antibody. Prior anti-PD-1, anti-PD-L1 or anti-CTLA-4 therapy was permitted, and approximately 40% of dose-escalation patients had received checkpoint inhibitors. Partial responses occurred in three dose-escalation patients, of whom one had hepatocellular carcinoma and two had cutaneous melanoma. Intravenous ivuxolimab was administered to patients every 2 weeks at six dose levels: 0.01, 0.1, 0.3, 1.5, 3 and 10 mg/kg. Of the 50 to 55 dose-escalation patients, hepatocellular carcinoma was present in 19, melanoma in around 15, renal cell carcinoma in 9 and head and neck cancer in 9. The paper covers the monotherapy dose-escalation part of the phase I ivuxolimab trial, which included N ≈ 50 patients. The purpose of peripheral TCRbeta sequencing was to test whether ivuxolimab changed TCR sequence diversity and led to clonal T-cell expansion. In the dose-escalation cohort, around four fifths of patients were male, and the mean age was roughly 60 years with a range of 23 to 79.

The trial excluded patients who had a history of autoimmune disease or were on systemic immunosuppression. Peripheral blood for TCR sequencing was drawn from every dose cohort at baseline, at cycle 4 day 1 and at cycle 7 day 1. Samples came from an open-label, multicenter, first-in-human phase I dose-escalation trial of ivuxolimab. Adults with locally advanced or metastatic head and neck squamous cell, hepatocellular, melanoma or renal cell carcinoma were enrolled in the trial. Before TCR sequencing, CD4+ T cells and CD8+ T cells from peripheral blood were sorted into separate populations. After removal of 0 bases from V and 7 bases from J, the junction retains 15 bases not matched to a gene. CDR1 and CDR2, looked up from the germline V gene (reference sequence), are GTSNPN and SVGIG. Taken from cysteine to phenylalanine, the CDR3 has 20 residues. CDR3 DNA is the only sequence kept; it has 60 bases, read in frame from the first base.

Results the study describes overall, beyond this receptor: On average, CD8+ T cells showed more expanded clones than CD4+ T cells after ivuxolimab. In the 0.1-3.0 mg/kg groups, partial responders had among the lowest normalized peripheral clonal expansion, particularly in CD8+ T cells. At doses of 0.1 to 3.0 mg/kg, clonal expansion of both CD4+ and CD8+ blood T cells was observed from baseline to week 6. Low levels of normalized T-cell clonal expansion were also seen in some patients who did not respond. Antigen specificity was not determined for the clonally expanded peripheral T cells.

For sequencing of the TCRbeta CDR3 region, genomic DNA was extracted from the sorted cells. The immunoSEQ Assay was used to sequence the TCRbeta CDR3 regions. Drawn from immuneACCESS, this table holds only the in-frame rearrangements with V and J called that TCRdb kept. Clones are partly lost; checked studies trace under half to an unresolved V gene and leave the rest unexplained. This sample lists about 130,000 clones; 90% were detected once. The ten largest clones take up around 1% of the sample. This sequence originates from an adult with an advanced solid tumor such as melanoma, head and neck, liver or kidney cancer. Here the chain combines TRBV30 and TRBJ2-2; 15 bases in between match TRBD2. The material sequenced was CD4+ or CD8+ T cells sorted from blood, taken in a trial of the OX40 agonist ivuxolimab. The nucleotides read TGTGCCTGGAGTGTTACTTTTTATGGACTAGCGGGAGGGCCGGTCGGGGAGCTGTTTTTT. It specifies CAWSVTFYGLAGGPVGELFF.